The rows below give T cell receptor beta chains drawn from one sample of a study of T cells after yellow fever vaccination. MiXCR, run by TCRdb on the 5' RACE reads, gives a single entry per CDR3 protein. The data show 300,000 to 350,000 distinct CDR3 sequences, 9.5% to 12% seen once. Specimen: CD4+ T cells sorted from PBMCs, collected 45 days after the yellow fever booster vaccination. The receptor source for this set is a man between 18 and 35 years old who received the YFV17D yellow fever vaccine. Each CDR3 is given with its conserved first and last residue. Fields, in order: clone size, D gene, CDR3 length, J gene, V gene, CDR3 protein, CDR3 DNA. A D gene is named only where the DNA matches it firmly. Size is omitted from some rows. Given values are once, few, many or a class for expanded clones.

>-|-|13|TRBJ2-3|TRBV4-3
CASSQDVTDTQYF
TGCGCCAGCAGCCAAGATGTCACAGATACGCAGTATTTT
>few|-|18|TRBJ2-7|TRBV20-1
CSASYIRGTKESSYEQYF
TGCAGTGCTTCTTACATCCGCGGGACAAAGGAGTCTTCCTACGAGCAGTACTTC
>-|-|12|TRBJ2-3|TRBV6-2/TRBV6-3
CASSDLADTQYF
TGTGCCAGCAGCGACTTGGCAGATACGCAGTATTTT
>-|-|15|TRBJ2-3|TRBV20-1
CSARERRQGTDTQYF
TGCAGTGCTAGAGAACGGAGACAGGGCACAGATACGCAGTATTTT
>-|-|17|TRBJ2-5|TRBV7-8
CASSLGLGLALTVTQYF
TGTGCCAGCAGCTTAGGCCTTGGGCTAGCGTTAACGGTGACCCAGTACTTC
>-|-|15|TRBJ1-1|TRBV6-5
CASSPRGEGNTEAFF
TGTGCCAGCAGCCCACGTGGGGAGGGGAACACTGAAGCTTTCTTT
>-|TRBD1|13|TRBJ1-1|TRBV20-1
CSARRAGGTEAFF
TGCAGTGCTAGGCGGGCAGGGGGCACTGAAGCTTTCTTT
>-|-|18|TRBJ2-2|TRBV3-1
CASSQGLPVFDNTGELFF
TGTGCCAGCAGCCAAGGGTTACCGGTATTCGATAACACCGGGGAGCTGTTTTTT
>-|-|17|TRBJ2-3|TRBV3-1
CASSQDGGRPSTDTQYF
TGTGCCAGCAGCCAAGATGGCGGCAGACCTAGCACAGATACGCAGTATTTT
>-|-|15|TRBJ2-4|TRBV7-2
CASSLKIQGGDIQYF
TGTGCCAGCAGCTTAAAAATACAGGGAGGGGACATTCAGTACTTC
>-|-|18|TRBJ2-3|TRBV12-5
CASGLPRGLTFSTDTQYF
TGTGCTAGTGGTTTGCCACGAGGACTAACATTTAGCACAGATACGCAGTATTTT
>-|-|16|TRBJ1-1|TRBV7-9
CASSLESATMNTEAFF
TGTGCCAGCAGCTTAGAGTCAGCAACGATGAACACTGAAGCTTTCTTT
>many|TRBD1|15|TRBJ1-5|TRBV5-6
CASSVTGGGNQPQHF
TGTGCCAGCAGCGTGACAGGGGGCGGCAATCAGCCCCAGCATTTT
>few|TRBD2|14|TRBJ2-1|TRBV10-3
CAIRGGSGKNEQFF
TGTGCCATCAGGGGCGGCAGCGGGAAAAATGAGCAGTTCTTC
>-|TRBD1|14|TRBJ2-5|TRBV7-2
CASTGTGFRETQYF
TGTGCCAGCACCGGGACAGGGTTTCGGGAGACCCAGTACTTC
>-|-|16|TRBJ2-5|TRBV7-3
CASSLTGGVGAETQYF
TGTGCCAGCAGCTTAACCGGTGGGGTAGGGGCAGAGACCCAGTACTTC
>few|TRBD1|15|TRBJ2-7|TRBV18
CASSTGTGGWYEQYF
TGTGCCAGCTCAACCGGGACAGGGGGCTGGTACGAGCAGTACTTC
>-|-|15|TRBJ1-5|TRBV5-1
CASSWEGVGNQPQHF
TGCGCCAGCAGTTGGGAGGGCGTGGGGAATCAGCCCCAGCATTTT
>few|TRBD1|16|TRBJ1-5|TRBV6-6
CASSPLRGTGDQPQHF
TGTGCCAGCAGTCCCCTTCGAGGCACAGGGGATCAGCCCCAGCATTTT
>-|TRBD1|15|TRBJ2-5|TRBV3-1
CASSQGTGARETQYF
TGTGCCAGCAGCCAAGGGACAGGGGCCCGAGAGACCCAGTACTTC
>few|TRBD2|18|TRBJ2-2|TRBV4-2
CASSQDLVLAGGVGELFF
TGTGCCAGCAGCCAAGATTTGGTACTAGCGGGGGGTGTCGGGGAGCTGTTTTTT
>few|-|16|TRBJ2-7|TRBV20-1
CSALGLWRKGEYEQYF
TGCAGTGCCCTGGGACTGTGGCGAAAAGGGGAGTACGAGCAGTACTTC
>-|TRBD1|15|TRBJ2-1|TRBV7-2
CASSSDRGRYNEQFF
TGTGCCAGCAGTTCTGACAGGGGGAGGTACAATGAGCAGTTCTTC
>many|TRBD2|13|TRBJ2-5|TRBV6-2/TRBV6-3
CASQRDYQETQYF
TGTGCCAGCCAGAGGGACTATCAAGAGACCCAGTACTTC